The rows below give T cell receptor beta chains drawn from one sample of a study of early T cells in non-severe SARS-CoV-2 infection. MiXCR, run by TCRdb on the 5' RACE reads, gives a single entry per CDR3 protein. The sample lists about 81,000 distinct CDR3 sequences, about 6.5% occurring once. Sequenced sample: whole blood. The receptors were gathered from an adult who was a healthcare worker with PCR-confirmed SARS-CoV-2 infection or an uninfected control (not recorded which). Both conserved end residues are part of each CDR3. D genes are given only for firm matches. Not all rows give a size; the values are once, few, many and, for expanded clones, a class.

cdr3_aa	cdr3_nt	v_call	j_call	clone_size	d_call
CASTLRVNTGELFF	TGTGCCAGCACCCTCAGGGTGAACACCGGGGAGCTGTTTTTT	TRBV7-2	TRBJ2-2	-	-
CSARAVPGAGYTF	TGCAGTGCTAGAGCGGTCCCAGGGGCAGGCTACACCTTC	TRBV20-1	TRBJ1-2	many	-
CASSQPRGAKNIQYF	TGTGCCAGCAGTCAGCCCCGAGGGGCCAAAAACATTCAGTACTTC	TRBV28	TRBJ2-4	few	-
CASSQGAGGEIEQFF	TGTGCCAGCAGCCAAGGGGCAGGGGGAGAAATTGAGCAGTTCTTC	TRBV7-7	TRBJ2-1	many	TRBD1
CASSQHEKNYGYTF	TGTGCCAGCAGTCAACATGAGAAAAACTATGGCTACACCTTC	TRBV25-1	TRBJ1-2	few	-
CASSLAGGNSYEQYF	TGTGCCAGCAGCTTAGCCGGGGGGAACTCCTACGAGCAGTACTTC	TRBV7-9	TRBJ2-7	many	TRBD2
CASSLRQHSGANVLTF	TGTGCCAGCAGCCTAAGACAGCACTCTGGGGCCAACGTCCTGACTTTC	TRBV5-4	TRBJ2-6	few	-
CASSSPDRTTDTQYF	TGTGCCAGCAGCAGTCCTGACAGGACCACAGATACGCAGTATTTT	TRBV7-9	TRBJ2-3	-	-
CSARDRVIEQYF	TGCAGTGCTAGGGACAGGGTTATCGAGCAGTACTTC	TRBV20-1	TRBJ2-7	-	TRBD1
CASSPDRVGGTDTQYF	TGTGCCAGCAGTCCGGACAGGGTCGGCGGTACAGATACGCAGTATTTT	TRBV11-2	TRBJ2-3	many	TRBD1
CSARDTPEQYF	TGCAGTGCTAGAGATACCCCCGAGCAGTACTTC	TRBV20-1	TRBJ2-7	-	-
CSDVGTGEETQYF	TGCAGTGATGTCGGGACAGGCGAAGAGACCCAGTACTTC	TRBV20-1	TRBJ2-5	-	TRBD1
CSARLRAGNEKLFF	TGCAGTGCTAGACTCAGGGCCGGTAATGAAAAACTGTTTTTT	TRBV20-1	TRBJ1-4	many	-
CASSQIRQGEAFF	TGTGCCAGCAGCCAAATACGACAGGGTGAAGCTTTCTTT	TRBV7-9	TRBJ1-1	once	TRBD1
CASSEARGRAKNIQYF	TGCGCCAGCAGTGAGGCCAGGGGAAGAGCCAAAAACATTCAGTACTTC	TRBV10-1	TRBJ2-4	few	-
CASSYRDPNYEQYF	TGTGCCAGCAGCTACAGGGACCCGAACTACGAGCAGTACTTC	TRBV6-1	TRBJ2-7	many	-
CASSLSQGGEQYF	TGTGCCAGCTCCCTCAGTCAGGGGGGCGAGCAGTACTTC	TRBV18	TRBJ2-7	many	-
CASSQNRGQVNEQFF	TGTGCCAGCAGTCAAAACAGGGGGCAAGTCAATGAGCAGTTCTTC	TRBV12-3/TRBV12-4	TRBJ2-1	-	TRBD1